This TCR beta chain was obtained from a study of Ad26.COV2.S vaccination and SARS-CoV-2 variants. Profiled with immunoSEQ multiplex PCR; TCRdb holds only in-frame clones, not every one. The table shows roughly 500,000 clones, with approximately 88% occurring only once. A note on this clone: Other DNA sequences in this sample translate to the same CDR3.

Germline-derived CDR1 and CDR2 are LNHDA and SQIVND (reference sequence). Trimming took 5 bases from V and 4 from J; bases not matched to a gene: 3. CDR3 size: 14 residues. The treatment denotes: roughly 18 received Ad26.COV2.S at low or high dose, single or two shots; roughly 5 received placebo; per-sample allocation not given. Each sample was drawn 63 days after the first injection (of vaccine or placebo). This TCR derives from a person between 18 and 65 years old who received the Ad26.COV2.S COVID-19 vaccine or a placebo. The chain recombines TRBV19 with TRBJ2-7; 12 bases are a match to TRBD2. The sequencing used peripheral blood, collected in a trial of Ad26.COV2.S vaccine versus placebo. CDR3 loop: CASSGLAGGYEQYF. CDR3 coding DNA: TGTGCCAGTAGTGGTCTAGCGGGAGGGTACGAGCAGTACTTC.